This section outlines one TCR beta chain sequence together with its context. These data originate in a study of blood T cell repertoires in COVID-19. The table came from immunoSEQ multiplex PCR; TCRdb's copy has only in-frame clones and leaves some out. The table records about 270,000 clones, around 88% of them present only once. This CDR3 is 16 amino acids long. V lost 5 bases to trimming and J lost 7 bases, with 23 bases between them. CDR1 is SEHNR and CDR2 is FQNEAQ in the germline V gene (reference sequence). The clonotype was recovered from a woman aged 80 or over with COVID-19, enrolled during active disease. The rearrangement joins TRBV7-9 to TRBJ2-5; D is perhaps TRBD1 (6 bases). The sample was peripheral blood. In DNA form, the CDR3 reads TGTGCCAGCAGCCCTCCTCTCAGGGGTGCCAGGGGGACCCAGTACTTC. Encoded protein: CASSPPLRGARGTQYF.